A single sample gave rise to the 20 T cell receptor beta chains below, sequenced in a study of cytomegalovirus exposure and HLA in healthy donors. Primers for the PCR totalled 60 Vbeta and 13 Jbeta. The assay was immunoSEQ multiplex PCR, and TCRdb's table has in-frame clones only and misses some. This sample yields 100,000 to 150,000 clones, of which roughly 73% are seen a single time; approximately 4.8% belongs to the top ten. Sequencing was carried out using PBMCs. Source of these receptors: a man in his 60s in good health and CMV-seropositive.

This clone was found a few times. This rearrangement joins TRBV5-6 to TRBJ1-3, with 7 bases lining up with TRBD1. Germline lookup yields CDR1 SGHDT and CDR2 YYEEEE. Losses at the gene ends were 5 bases for V and 4 bases for J; bases not matched to a gene: 6. This CDR3 is built from 14 residues. The CDR3 bases are TGTGCCAGCAGACTAGACAGGGTGGGAAACACCATATATTTT. Translated, it gives CASRLDRVGNTIYF.

The V call is TRBV10-3, the J call TRBJ1-1; maybe TRBD1 (6 bases). From germline, CDR1 is ENHRY and CDR2 SYGVKD. Trimming removed 3 bases from V and 6 bases from J, with 11 bases in between. The CDR3 has 13 amino acids. CDR3 region: CAISDRDNPEAFF. DNA of the CDR3: TGTGCCATCAGTGACCGGGACAATCCTGAAGCTTTCTTT.

V and J are TRBV15 and TRBJ2-6; unclear D gene. The germline CDR1 and CDR2 sequences are LNHNV and YYDKDF (reference sequence). The CDR3 spans 16 residues. Trimming removed 0 bases at V and 0 bases at J, with 6 bases between. The CDR3 here is CATSRDLRSGANVLTF. The DNA of the CDR3 is TGTGCCACCAGCAGAGATCTACGCTCTGGGGCCAACGTCCTGACTTTC.

J is TRBJ1-1 and V is TRBV10-3; D is possibly TRBD1 (6 bases). This CDR3 region has 15 residues. The V end lost 6 bases, the J end lost 5 bases, and 19 bases lay between the germline ends. Germline V gene sequence: CDR1 ENHRY, CDR2 SYGVKD. The CDR3 sequence is CAISFLTEGGTEAFF. The DNA for the CDR3 is TGTGCCATCAGCTTCCTGACGGAGGGGGGGACTGAAGCTTTCTTT.

This clone was observed a handful of times. This chain joins TRBV11-2 and TRBJ2-3, with D tentatively TRBD2 (5 bases). V lost 0 bases and J lost 0, with 7 bases in between. Per germline, CDR1 SGHAT and CDR2 FQNNGV. This CDR3 spans 15 amino acids. The CDR3 reads CASSLERGSTDTQYF. The CDR3 DNA is TGTGCCAGCAGCTTAGAACGGGGAAGCACAGATACGCAGTATTTT. Together with reference TRBV11-2 and TRBJ2-3, the CDR3 gives the full variable domain: EAGVAQSPRYKIIEKRQSVAFWCNPISGHATLYWYQQILGQGPKLLIQFQNNGVVDDSQLPKDRFSAERLKGVDSTLKIQPAKLEDSAVYLCASSLERGSTDTQYFGPGTRLTVL.

The chain couples TRBV30 to TRBJ1-6; D remains unclear. V lost 4 bases and J 5 bases, leaving 9 bases between the germline ends. The germline V gene encodes CDR1 GTSNPN and CDR2 SVGIG (reference sequence). The CDR3 spans 13 residues. The CDR3 DNA reads TGTGCCTGGACACCGGGGAATAATTCACCCCTCCACTTT. Residues: CAWTPGNNSPLHF.

This clone has just a few counts. The gene calls are TRBV19 and TRBJ2-2, with 7 bases lining up with TRBD2. Germline lookup yields CDR1 LNHDA and CDR2 SQIVND (reference sequence). With 0 bases clipped from V and 5 bases from J, the junction kept 6 bases outside the gene matches. CDR3 length: 16 residues. CDR3 protein: CASSIDQGRVTGELFF. The DNA of the CDR3 is TGTGCCAGTAGTATAGATCAAGGGAGGGTGACCGGGGAGCTGTTTTTT. Looking up the rest from reference TRBV19 and TRBJ2-2 gives the full variable domain: DGGITQSPKYLFRKEGQNVTLSCEQNLNHDAMYWYRQDPGQGLRLIYYSQIVNDFQKGDIAEGYSVSREKKESFPLTVTSAQKNPTAFYLCASSIDQGRVTGELFFGEGSRLTVL.

The CDR3 DNA reads as TGTGCCAGCAAAGCCGACTCAGGGTCCCTCCACTTT. It specifies CASKADSGSLHF. The genes are TRBV6-6 and TRBJ1-6, with D possibly TRBD1 on 5 matching bases. Trimming left V 7 bases short and J 14 bases short, with 15 bases between. This CDR3 is built from 12 residues. The germline gives CDR1 MNHNY, CDR2 SVGAGI (reference sequence).

This chain uses TRBV18 with TRBJ1-4; D gene unclear. Deletions cut 3 bases from V and 5 bases from J, with 16 bases between. This CDR3 has 16 residues. Germline V gives CDR1 KGHSH, CDR2 LQKENI. The CDR3 is CASSPVWRGTNEKLFF. CDR3 bases: TGTGCCAGCTCACCCGTTTGGCGGGGAACGAATGAAAAACTGTTTTTT.

The J gene is TRBJ2-1, the V gene TRBV2, with D possibly TRBD2 on 6 matching bases. The CDR3 consists of 13 residues. Germline lookup yields CDR1 SNHLY and CDR2 FYNNEI. Deletions cut 7 bases from V and 9 bases from J, with 16 bases between. The CDR3 protein is CASISAGPGEQFF. As DNA, the CDR3 is TGTGCCAGCATTTCCGCGGGGCCAGGTGAGCAGTTCTTC.

V usage is TRBV27 and J usage is TRBJ2-7; possible D gene TRBD2, 5 bases. Looked up from germline, CDR1 is MNHEY and CDR2 is SMNVEV (reference sequence). The length of the CDR3 is 16 residues. The V gene lost 0 bases and the J gene lost 0 bases, with 12 bases spanning the gap. The CDR3 DNA reads TGTGCCAGCAGTTTATCTGCGTCAGGACTCTCCTACGAGCAGTACTTC. It translates to CASSLSASGLSYEQYF.

The chain is built from TRBV29-1 and TRBJ2-1; tentatively, D is TRBD1 (8 bases). V was clipped by 6 bases and J by 3 bases, with 15 bases between them. Germline CDR1 reads SQVTM; CDR2 reads ANQGSEA. This CDR3 comprises 14 residues. CDR3 DNA: TGCAGCGTCGCACAGGGGGGGAACTACAATGAGCAGTTCTTC. It is translated as CSVAQGGNYNEQFF.

The rearrangement joins TRBV4-1 to TRBJ1-2, with D perhaps TRBD1 (6 bases). This CDR3 is 13 amino acids long. Trimming took off 1 base at V and 3 bases at J, with 6 bases between the two ends. Germline V lookup: CDR1 MGHRA, CDR2 YSYEKL. The DNA for the CDR3 is TGCGCCAGCAGCCAAGGACAGGACTATGGCTACACCTTC. Residues: CASSQGQDYGYTF.

The chain combines TRBV5-4 with TRBJ1-4; D is ambiguous. V lost 1 base, J lost 4 bases, and 8 bases lay in between. The CDR3 has 14 amino acids. CDR1 SGHNT and CDR2 YYREEE come from the germline V gene (reference sequence). CDR3: CASSLSGINEKLFF. CDR3 coding DNA: TGTGCCAGCAGCTTGAGCGGTATTAATGAAAAACTGTTTTTT.

V and J are TRBV19 and TRBJ1-1; possibly TRBD1 for D (5 bases). This CDR3 contains 14 residues. V gave up 7 bases and J gave up 6 bases, with 18 bases separating them. Germline V gene data show CDR1 as LNHDA and CDR2 as SQIVND (reference sequence). Written as DNA, the CDR3 is TGTGCCAGTATTACGGACAAGGCTTCCGCTGAAGCTTTCTTT. This codes for CASITDKASAEAFF.

This clone was seen only a few times. The rearrangement joins TRBV4-1 to TRBJ1-1; TRBD1 aligns across 7 bases. The CDR3 totals 15 residues. Trimming removed 1 base from V and 7 bases from J; junction bases left unmatched: 9. Looked up from germline, CDR1 is MGHRA and CDR2 is YSYEKL. As DNA, the CDR3 is TGCGCCAGCAGCCAAGTCGGCAGGGGGTCATATGAAGCTTTCTTT. Its translation is CASSQVGRGSYEAFF.

This clone was recorded once. V gene TRBV21-1 combines with J gene TRBJ1-1; the D call TRBD1 from the table was never checked on the DNA. TRBV21-1 is reported as a pseudogene. The CDR3 has 14 amino acids. The DNA of the CDR3 is TGTGCCAGCAGCCGAAGGGGCGGGAACACTGAAGCTTTCTTT. This codes for CASSRRGGNTEAFF.

This clone was observed a few times. The chain combines TRBV6-5 with TRBJ1-1, with D perhaps matching TRBD1 (6 bases). V was shortened by 5 bases and J by 3 bases, with 13 bases between the two germline ends. CDR3 size: 14 residues. Germline V CDR1 and CDR2: MNHEY, SVGAGI. CDR3 bases: TGTGCCAGCAGTCGGGTACAGGGTCACACTGAAGCTTTCTTT. Amino acids: CASSRVQGHTEAFF.

The V gene is TRBV7-9, the J gene TRBJ1-1; D perhaps matches TRBD1 (5 bases). The germline gives CDR1 SEHNR, CDR2 FQNEAQ (reference sequence). Trimming removed 4 bases from V and 5 bases from J, with 8 bases in between. The CDR3 sequence is 12 residues long. CDR3 nucleotides: TGTGCCAGCAGCTGGAGGGGAACTGAAGCTTTCTTT. As protein: CASSWRGTEAFF.

The chain uses TRBV2 and TRBJ2-7; TRBD1 is a possible D gene (5 bases). Trimming pared 3 bases from V and 2 bases from J, leaving 8 bases between. CDR1 SNHLY and CDR2 FYNNEI come from the germline V gene. There are 13 residues in the CDR3. CDR3 nucleotides: TGTGCCAGCAGTGATGACAGTACCTACGAGCAGTACTTC. It translates to CASSDDSTYEQYF.